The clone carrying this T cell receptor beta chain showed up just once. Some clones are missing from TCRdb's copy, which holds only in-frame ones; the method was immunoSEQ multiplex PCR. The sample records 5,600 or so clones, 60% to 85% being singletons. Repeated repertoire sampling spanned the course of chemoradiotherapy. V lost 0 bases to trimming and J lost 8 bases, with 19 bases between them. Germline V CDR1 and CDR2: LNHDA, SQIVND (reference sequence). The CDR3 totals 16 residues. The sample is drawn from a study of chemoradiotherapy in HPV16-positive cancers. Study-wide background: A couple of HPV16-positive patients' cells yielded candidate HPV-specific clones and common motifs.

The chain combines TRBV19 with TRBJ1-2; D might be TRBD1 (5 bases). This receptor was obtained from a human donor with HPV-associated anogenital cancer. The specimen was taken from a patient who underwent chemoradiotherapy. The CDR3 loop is CASSIDLDSHSRGYTF. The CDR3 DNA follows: TGTGCCAGTAGTATAGATCTCGACAGCCACAGCAGGGGCTACACCTTC. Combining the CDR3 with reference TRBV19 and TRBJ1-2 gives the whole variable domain DGGITQSPKYLFRKEGQNVTLSCEQNLNHDAMYWYRQDPGQGLRLIYYSQIVNDFQKGDIAEGYSVSREKKESFPLTVTSAQKNPTAFYLCASSIDLDSHSRGYTFGSGTRLTVV.